This T cell receptor beta chain was recorded in a study of T cell responses to AZD1222 COVID-19 vaccine. TCRdb's table, derived via immunoSEQ multiplex PCR, lists solely in-frame clones and lacks some. The profile shows over 100,000 clones, 88% of them singletons. Study-wide results and limits: Sampled repertoires all dated from after the peak T cell response. The reported proportion of spike-specific TCRs targeting unmutated variant regions was nearly half. Receipt of two AZD1222 doses was followed by a rise in Spike-specific TCR breadth and depth. Most donors were white British and more were female, and clonal diversity was possibly underestimated.

Germline V CDR1 and CDR2: MGHRA, YSYEKL. This CDR3 comprises 14 residues. The V end was cut by 1 base, the J end by 0 bases, with 7 bases between. Comment on this clone: What it binds is unknown.

This chain uses TRBV4-1 with TRBJ2-7; D is undetermined. Sequenced here: peripheral blood, sampled on day 0 of MenACWY control vaccination. The receptor was derived from an adult in good health. CDR3 coding DNA: TGCGCCAGCAGCCAAGGCAGGAGCTCCTACGAGCAGTACTTC. It encodes CASSQGRSSYEQYF.